Following are 15 T cell receptor beta chains from one sample sequenced in a study of beta chain features in type 1 diabetes. cDNA synthesis used the whole RNA isolate, giving expressed TCRB sequences. Only in-frame clones appear in the TCRdb table, and some are missing; sequencing was by immunoSEQ multiplex PCR. The data hold fewer than 400,000 clones, with 7% to 10% observed a single time. For these TCRs, the target antigens are not known. General observations from the study: Researchers report that Type 1 diabetes patients had moderately but significantly shorter TCRB CDR3s across all four CD4+ subsets.

Specimen: central memory CD4+ T cells from blood. These receptors were taken from a man between 25 and 39 years old with type 1 diabetes.

The chain recombines TRBV6-6 with TRBJ1-2; 8 bases align to TRBD1. CDR1 and CDR2 (germline): MNHNY, SVGAGI (reference sequence). Trimming removed 7 bases from V and 7 bases from J; junction bases left unmatched: 5. The CDR3 has 12 residues. The CDR3 DNA reads as TGTGCCAGCATCACAGGGGGAGGTGGCTACACCTTC. Its translation is CASITGGGGYTF.

This clone was detected many times. This rearrangement joins TRBV27 to TRBJ2-2, with D tentatively TRBD1 (6 bases). Germline CDR1 MNHEY, CDR2 SMNVEV (reference sequence). V was pared by 5 bases and J by 0 bases, with 16 bases between. This CDR3 spans 17 amino acids. CDR3 amino acids: CASSHGRGSANTGELFF. Here the CDR3 DNA reads TGTGCCAGCAGTCACGGCAGGGGCTCAGCGAACACCGGGGAGCTGTTTTTT.

This clone has just a few counts. The chain combines TRBV11-2 with TRBJ1-4; D is possibly TRBD1 (5 bases). V was pared by 5 bases and J by 6 bases, with 10 bases between. The CDR3 is 13 residues long. CDR1 and CDR2 from the germline V gene are SGHAT and FQNNGV. CDR3 bases: TGTGCCAGCAGCCACGGGGCCTATGAAAAACTGTTTTTT. Translating gives CASSHGAYEKLFF.

This clone was seen repeatedly, ten times or more. The chain couples TRBV11-2 to TRBJ2-7, with 8 bases identical to TRBD1. The ends lost 9 bases at V and 5 bases at J; junction bases unmatched: 9. The CDR3 totals 13 residues. Germline CDR1 and CDR2: SGHAT and FQNNGV. The CDR3 region has the DNA TGTGCCAGTGCCCGGGACAGGTTCCACGAGCAGTACTTC. This sequence encodes CASARDRFHEQYF.

This clone was detected only a few times. The genes are TRBV10-3 and TRBJ1-5; D unclear. Germline CDR1 ENHRY, CDR2 SYGVKD. Trimming shortened V by 3 bases and J by 3 bases, and 6 bases separated the two germline ends. The CDR3 covers 13 residues. Here the CDR3 reads CAISETDNQPQHF. The CDR3 DNA reads TGTGCCATCAGTGAAACTGACAATCAGCCCCAGCATTTT.

CDR3 in amino acids: CASSQDYGAGELFF. The CDR3 nucleotides read TGTGCCAGCAGCCAAGATTACGGGGCCGGGGAGCTGTTTTTT. V gene TRBV14 combines with J gene TRBJ2-2, with D perhaps TRBD2 (5 bases). Trimming took 0 bases from V and 6 from J, leaving 8 bases between them. The germline CDR1 and CDR2 sequences are SGHDN and FVKESK. This CDR3 spans 14 amino acids.

This chain connects TRBV5-4 to TRBJ2-6; the match to TRBD1 covers 9 bases. The ends lost 3 bases at V and 1 base at J; junction bases unmatched: 8. This CDR3 has 18 amino acids. Per germline, CDR1 SGHNT and CDR2 YYREEE (reference sequence). CDR3 sequence reads: CASSSRDRESSGANVLTF. In nucleotides, the CDR3 is TGTGCCAGCAGCTCCCGGGACAGGGAGTCTTCTGGGGCCAACGTCCTGACTTTC.

The rearrangement links TRBV7-6 to TRBJ2-1; D gene unclear. Trimming cost V 4 bases and J 3 bases, with 4 bases left between them. Germline CDR1 SGHVS, CDR2 FNYEAQ. This CDR3 has 12 residues. CDR3 nucleotide sequence: TGTGCCAGCAGCTCCTACTACAATGAGCAGTTCTTC. Encoded protein: CASSSYYNEQFF.

Only a few counts were recorded for this clone. This chain joins TRBV28 and TRBJ2-5; D call uncertain. CDR1 is MDHEN and CDR2 is SYDVKM in the germline V gene. V lost 2 bases to trimming and J lost 4 bases, with 11 bases between them. The CDR3 sequence is 14 residues long. CDR3 in amino acids: CASSLKGRRETQYF. CDR3 in DNA: TGTGCCAGCAGTTTAAAAGGAAGGAGAGAGACCCAGTACTTC.

This clone occurred a few times. The chain has TRBV7-2 and TRBJ2-3; TRBD2 matches 10 bases. The CDR3 sequence is 16 residues long. Germline trimming cut 1 base from V and 3 bases from J; bases unmatched to any gene: 4. Germline V gene lookup returns CDR1 SGHTA and CDR2 FQGNSA. The CDR3: CASSLGTSGGTDTQYF. The CDR3 DNA is TGTGCCAGCAGCTTAGGGACTAGCGGTGGGACAGATACGCAGTATTTT.

This clone was counted only a few times. V and J are TRBV25-1 and TRBJ2-1; 7 positions match TRBD2. This CDR3 has 16 amino acids. J lost 5 bases, V lost 1 base, and 8 bases had no gene match. Germline V gene data show CDR1 as MGHDK and CDR2 as SYGVNS. The CDR3 coding sequence is TGTGCCAGCAGTGAATTGCGGGGGAGAAGAGACAATGAGCAGTTCTTC. The encoded protein is CASSELRGRRDNEQFF.

This clone was seen a handful of times. Other DNA sequences from this sample encode an identical CDR3 as well. The V gene is TRBV18, the J gene TRBJ1-4; D gene ambiguous. Deletions cut 3 bases from V and 7 bases from J, with 9 bases between. Per germline, CDR1 KGHSH and CDR2 LQKENI. The CDR3 has 13 residues. The CDR3 DNA reads as TGTGCCAGCTCACCCGGCCGAGGTGAAAAACTGTTTTTT. It specifies CASSPGRGEKLFF.

This rearrangement joins TRBV25-1 to TRBJ1-5; 8 bases match TRBD1. The CDR3 runs 14 residues. Germline lookup yields CDR1 MGHDK and CDR2 SYGVNS. Trimming removed 6 bases from V and 6 bases from J; junction bases left unmatched: 7. The CDR3 reads CASRGPGGGQPQHF. CDR3 DNA sequence: TGTGCCAGCAGGGGGCCAGGGGGCGGTCAGCCCCAGCATTTT.

This clone was seen more than once but under ten times. This sequence joins TRBV7-6 and TRBJ2-5; D might be TRBD2 (6 bases). The CDR3 has 13 amino acids. Trimming removed 3 bases from V and 5 bases from J, with 10 bases in between. From germline, CDR1 is SGHVS and CDR2 FNYEAQ. CDR3 sequence: CASSLGAGETQYF. CDR3 bases: TGTGCCAGCAGCTTGGGCGCGGGGGAGACCCAGTACTTC. The whole variable domain, filled in from reference TRBV7-6 and TRBJ2-5, reads GAGVSQSPRYKVTKRGQDVALRCDPISGHVSLYWYRQALGQGPEFLTYFNYEAQQDKSGLPNDRFSAERPEGSISTLTIQRTEQRDSAMYRCASSLGAGETQYFGPGTRLLVL.

This clone has just a few counts. The chain links TRBV11-2 to TRBJ2-5; 9 bases map to TRBD2. This CDR3 spans 16 amino acids. The V gene end was trimmed by 5 bases and the J gene end by 4 bases; junction bases not matched to a gene: 11. Germline V lookup: CDR1 SGHAT, CDR2 FQNNGV. The chain's CDR3 is CASSAGTSYSLETQYF. DNA of the CDR3: TGTGCCAGCAGCGCGGGGACTAGCTACTCTTTAGAGACCCAGTACTTC.